This TCR beta chain is from a study of CXCR3-negative and CXCR3-positive naive CD8 T cells. Study-wide results and caveats: Naive CXCR3-negative and CXCR3-positive cells had similar TRBV-TRBJ usage; memory differed. CXCR3-expressing naive cells carried TRB CDR3s more hydrophobic than those of CXCR3-negative naive cells. Memory CD8+ cells showed much lower diversity, while both naive subsets displayed comparably high diversity.

The length of the CDR3 is 12 residues. Looked up from germline, CDR1 is SQVTM and CDR2 is ANQGSEA. On this clonotype itself: The antigen is not known.

Carrying UMI labels, the TRB cDNA libraries were prepared through 5' RACE. TCRdb re-called the 5' RACE reads and catalogs CDR3 proteins one per entry, DNA excluded. This sample's table reports 90,000 to 100,000 distinct CDR3 sequences. Sample: naive CXCR3+ CD8+ T cells from blood. As to subset: CD45RO-CCR7+CD27+CD95- naive CD8+ T cells expressing CXCR3 (TNR3+). The sequence was collected from a human donor in good health. Some clones in this sample may be carry-over from other donors' samples. The V call is TRBV29-1, the J call TRBJ2-7; TCRdb designates TRBD1, a call that cannot be tested without DNA. The CDR3 loop is CSVRGVSYEQYF.